This TCR beta chain was obtained from a study of human T cells and chemical hapten exposure. TCRdb used MiXCR to reprocess the RACE reads, holding one entry per CDR3 protein. The sample contains around 50,000 distinct CDR3 sequences, 9% to 9.5% of which appear only once. The germline CDR1 and CDR2 sequences are MNHEY and SVGEGT. V lost 4 bases, J lost 6 bases, and 9 bases stayed unmatched. The CDR3 length is 15 residues. Documented time point: patch test 1, 2 weeks after DPC sensitization. The treatment here: therapeutic diphenylcyclopropenone sensitization with weekly scalp DPC. Blood, whole and unfractionated, served as the source for total RNA extraction.

The rearrangement joins TRBV6-2 or TRBV6-3 to TRBJ2-3; 8 bases fit TRBD2. Here the sequenced sample was whole blood, taken in connection with sensitization to the hapten diphenylcyclopropenone (DPC). The origin of this receptor is a woman aged 50 to 60 with alopecia areata. Some clones in this sample may be carry-over from other donors' samples. The CDR3 DNA reads as TGTGCCAGCAGTTGGACGGGAGGGCCTCCGGATACGCAGTATTTT. Translation gives CASSWTGGPPDTQYF.